This passage covers 30 T cell receptor beta chains from one sample sequenced in a study of identical twins. TCRdb re-analysed the 5' RACE reads in MiXCR, keeping a single row per CDR3 protein. The data show hundreds of thousands of distinct CDR3 sequences, around a sixth seen once. These records were also assigned to another study, of T cells expressing NK-cell markers.

Sequences were obtained from PBMCs. These TCRs come from a woman aged 18-29 years in good health.

This chain joins TRBV6-5 and TRBJ2-1, with D perhaps TRBD2 (6 bases). With 4 bases removed from V and 4 bases from J, the gap between germline ends came to 17 bases. The CDR3 length is 16 residues. The germline gives CDR1 MNHEY, CDR2 SVGAGI. CDR3 bases: TGTGCCAGCAGTTTACCCACCCCGGGAGCGTACAATGAGCAGTTCTTC. Encoded protein: CASSLPTPGAYNEQFF.

This clonotype was picked up many times. The chain carries TRBV28 and TRBJ2-1; TRBD2 matches at 12 bases. This CDR3 has 16 amino acids. Germline values: CDR1 MDHEN, CDR2 SYDVKM. V lost 7 bases and J lost 8; bases outside the gene matches: 12. DNA for the CDR3: TGTGCCAGCATTGGGACTAGCGGGTTATTGGTGGATGAGCAGTTCTTC. Protein product: CASIGTSGLLVDEQFF.

J is TRBJ2-1 and V is TRBV7-2, with TRBD2 matching 7 bases. Germline CDR1 SGHTA, CDR2 FQGNSA. The CDR3 sequence is 15 residues long. Unmatched junction bases numbered 3, after V lost 1 base and J lost 3 bases. This CDR3 is CASSLEAGLYNEQFF. CDR3 DNA sequence: TGTGCCAGCAGCTTAGAAGCGGGACTCTACAATGAGCAGTTCTTC. The full variable domain, in which reference TRBV7-2 and TRBJ2-1 provide the parts outside the CDR3, is GAGVSQSPSNKVTEKGKDVELRCDPISGHTALYWYRQSLGQGLEFLIYFQGNSAPDKSGLPSDRFSAERTGGSVSTLTIQRTQQEDSAVYLCASSLEAGLYNEQFFGPGTRLTVL.

The chain employs TRBV5-5 and TRBJ2-6, with TRBD2 identical over 7 bases. From germline, CDR1 is SGHKS and CDR2 YYEKEE (reference sequence). The V and J ends lost 4 bases and 0 bases, in that order; junction bases with no gene match: 4. There are 16 residues in the CDR3. The CDR3 nucleotides are TGTGCCAGCAGCCGAAGCGGGAACTCTGGGGCCAACGTCCTGACTTTC. Protein sequence: CASSRSGNSGANVLTF.

This clonotype was seen a few times. The rearrangement joins TRBV7-9 to TRBJ1-2; 9 nucleotides match TRBD1. The CDR3 totals 15 residues. From germline, CDR1 is SEHNR and CDR2 FQNEAQ (reference sequence). J was trimmed by 10 bases and V by 1 base; bases with no gene match: 10. The CDR3 region is CASSLERGQGMHYTF. In DNA form, the CDR3 reads TGTGCCAGCAGCTTAGAGCGGGGACAGGGCATGCACTACACCTTC. Supplemented by reference TRBV7-9 and TRBJ1-2, the full variable domain reads DTGVSQNPRHKITKRGQNVTFRCDPISEHNRLYWYRQTLGQGPEFLTYFQNEAQLEKSRLLSDRFSAERPKGSFSTLEIQRTEQGDSAMYLCASSLERGQGMHYTFGSGTRLTVV.

This rearrangement joins TRBV12-3 or TRBV12-4 to TRBJ1-2, with D hard to call. The length of the CDR3 is 13 residues. V lost 3 bases to trimming and J lost 3 bases, with 8 bases between them. The CDR3 loop reads CASSFGLYYGYTF. As DNA, the CDR3 is TGTGCCAGCAGTTTTGGCCTCTACTATGGCTACACCTTC.

CDR3: CASSAGIPNTEAFF. The CDR3 bases are TGTGCCAGCAGTGCCGGGATCCCAAACACTGAAGCTTTCTTT. This rearrangement joins TRBV12-3 or TRBV12-4 to TRBJ1-1; no clear D. Trimming stripped 5 bases from V and 2 bases from J, with 12 bases between. This CDR3 spans 14 amino acids.

This clonotype came up a few times. This chain connects TRBV15 to TRBJ2-3; 12 nucleotides agree with TRBD2. Germline CDR1 is LNHNV and CDR2 is YYDKDF (reference sequence). V dropped 4 bases and J dropped 2; count of bases not matched to a gene: 4. CDR3 size: 16 residues. The CDR3 region is CATSKRTSGITDTQYF. CDR3 coding DNA: TGTGCCACCAGCAAACGGACTAGCGGGATCACAGATACGCAGTATTTT.

This clonotype was picked up a small number of times. The V gene is TRBV10-3, the J gene TRBJ2-3, with 8 bases identical to TRBD2. The CDR3 loop spans 18 amino acids. Germline V lookup: CDR1 ENHRY, CDR2 SYGVKD. The V and J ends lost 2 bases and 0 bases, in that order; junction bases with no gene match: 10. CDR3 amino acids: CAISERGRLATSTDTQYF. The CDR3 DNA reads TGTGCCATCAGTGAGAGAGGGAGACTAGCGACTAGCACAGATACGCAGTATTTT.

This clonotype turned up a few times. This chain joins TRBV3-1 and TRBJ2-1; 14 bases map to TRBD2. The CDR3 has 17 residues. J lost 4 bases, V lost 2 bases, and 4 bases had no gene match. In germline, CDR1 is LGHDT, CDR2 YNNKEL (reference sequence). CDR3 protein: CASSQHRTSGRYNEQFF. CDR3 nucleotide sequence: TGTGCCAGCAGCCAACACAGGACTAGCGGGAGGTACAATGAGCAGTTCTTC.

Comments on this clonotype: One end of the junction is discordant with germline, which a read error may explain. This chain joins TRBV6-6 and TRBJ2-3; TRBD2 aligns across 13 bases. The CDR3 contains 16 residues. Germline loops: CDR1 MNHNY, CDR2 SVGAGI (reference sequence). This CDR3 is CASSQLAGGGSDTQYF. DNA of the CDR3: TGTGCGAGCAGTCAACTAGCGGGGGGGGGGTCAGATACGCAGTATTTT.

This clonotype occurred many times. The rearrangement uses TRBV3-1 and TRBJ1-1; perhaps TRBD1 as D (5 bases). The CDR3 has 12 residues. Germline CDR1 and CDR2: LGHDT and YNNKEL (reference sequence). The germline V and J ends were trimmed by 1 base and 10 bases, with 10 bases remaining between them. The CDR3 region has the DNA TGTGCCAGCAGCCAAGGAGGGGTGGGAGCTTTCTTT. Amino acids: CASSQGGVGAFF.

This clonotype was seen a handful of times. The chain employs TRBV7-9 and TRBJ2-1, with TRBD1 matching over 8 bases. CDR1 is SEHNR and CDR2 is FQNEAQ in the germline V gene (reference sequence). With V trimmed by 2 bases and J by 13 bases, 7 bases remained unmatched. The CDR3 loop spans 13 amino acids. Here the CDR3 DNA reads TGTGCCAGCAGCTTACAGGGACAGGCGGAACAGTTCTTC. Protein sequence: CASSLQGQAEQFF.

There are a few counts of this clonotype. The rearrangement joins TRBV6-1 to TRBJ1-2, with D perhaps matching TRBD1 (6 bases). V dropped 6 bases and J dropped 6 bases, with 14 bases sitting between them. The CDR3 consists of 13 residues. CDR1 is MNHNS and CDR2 is SASEGT in the germline V gene. For the CDR3, the DNA is TGTGCCAGCAGAACCGGGACAAAGGATGGCTACACCTTC. Encoded protein: CASRTGTKDGYTF.

This clonotype was counted between two and nine times. This chain links TRBV7-2 with TRBJ2-7; D is unresolved. Germline loops: CDR1 SGHTA, CDR2 FQGNSA. Trimming took 1 base from V and 7 from J, leaving 8 bases between them. The CDR3 is made up of 12 amino acids. The CDR3 nucleotides are TGTGCCAGCAGCTTAGTGTCGCAGGAGCAGTACTTC. This gives the protein CASSLVSQEQYF. The entire variable domain, with the rest obtained from reference TRBV7-2 and TRBJ2-7, is as follows: GAGVSQSPSNKVTEKGKDVELRCDPISGHTALYWYRQSLGQGLEFLIYFQGNSAPDKSGLPSDRFSAERTGGSVSTLTIQRTQQEDSAVYLCASSLVSQEQYFGPGTRLTVT.

This clonotype was observed a few times. This chain uses TRBV5-1 with TRBJ2-1; possibly TRBD2 for D (6 bases). V lost 6 bases, J lost 4 bases, and 11 bases lay in between. CDR3 size: 13 residues. The V gene's germline CDR1 is SGHRS and CDR2 YFSETQ. The CDR3 spells CASTSEGYNEQFF. CDR3 DNA sequence: TGCGCCAGCACCTCGGAGGGTTACAATGAGCAGTTCTTC.

The V and J genes are TRBV30 and TRBJ2-3; weak D call: TRBD2 (6 bases). V dropped 0 bases and J dropped 10 bases, with 11 bases sitting between them. Germline V lookup: CDR1 GTSNPN, CDR2 SVGIG (reference sequence). The CDR3 contains 12 residues. The DNA of the CDR3 is TGTGCCTGGAGTGTGCGGGACGTCCCGCAGTATTTT. Its translation: CAWSVRDVPQYF.

This clonotype was seen only a few times. This chain joins TRBV4-1 and TRBJ2-3; 12 bases map to TRBD2. The CDR3 loop spans 15 amino acids. V gave up 4 bases and J gave up 5 bases; unmatched junction bases: 4. The germline CDR1 and CDR2 sequences are MGHRA and YSYEKL. CDR3 loop: CASSPASGGGDTQYF. The CDR3 region has the DNA TGCGCCAGCAGCCCGGCTAGCGGGGGGGGAGATACGCAGTATTTT.

CDR3 DNA sequence: TGTGCCAGCAGTTACTCGCATTTTCCCGGGGAGCTGTTTTTT. This translates into CASSYSHFPGELFF. The rearrangement joins TRBV6-5 to TRBJ2-2; no firm D call. Germline values: CDR1 MNHEY, CDR2 SVGAGI. Trimming pared 0 bases from V and 6 bases from J, leaving 8 bases between. The CDR3 is 14 residues long.

The chain couples TRBV11-2 to TRBJ2-1, with no clear D. This CDR3 has 13 amino acids. CDR1 is SGHAT, CDR2 FQNNGV, per germline. The V gene lost 0 bases and the J gene lost 9 bases, with 9 bases spanning the gap. The CDR3 DNA follows: TGTGCCAGCAGCTTAGATATCATGGGTGAGCAGTTCTTC. Its protein is CASSLDIMGEQFF.

This clonotype occurred once. This chain connects TRBV20-1 to TRBJ2-1; tentative D call: TRBD2 (5 bases). The CDR3 sequence is 17 residues long. The germline V gene has CDR1 DFQATT and CDR2 SNEGSKA (reference sequence). V was trimmed by 0 bases and J by 6 bases, leaving 21 bases between them. CDR3 protein: CSARDWGGRAGSNEQFF. CDR3 nucleotide sequence: TGCAGTGCTAGAGATTGGGGTGGGCGGGCCGGATCCAATGAGCAGTTCTTC.

This clonotype was detected a few times. The V call is TRBV5-1, the J call TRBJ2-1, with D perhaps TRBD2 (5 bases). Germline CDR1 reads SGHRS; CDR2 reads YFSETQ. This CDR3 is 15 amino acids long. V lost 3 bases to trimming and J lost 4 bases, with 14 bases between them. Here the CDR3 DNA reads TGCGCCAGCAGCTACTTTGTGAGCGGATACAATGAGCAGTTCTTC. Protein: CASSYFVSGYNEQFF.

The table lists this clonotype with many counts. The J gene is TRBJ1-1, the V gene TRBV29-1; D gene unclear. Trimming cost V 7 bases and J 4 bases, with 13 bases left between them. Germline CDR1 and CDR2: SQVTM and ANQGSEA. CDR3 length: 12 amino acids. CDR3 protein: CSAGGGSTEAFF. Written as DNA, the CDR3 is TGCAGCGCCGGAGGAGGGAGCACTGAAGCTTTCTTT.

The table lists this clonotype with a few counts. J is TRBJ2-7 and V is TRBV15; no definite D call. The CDR3 contains 14 residues. Trimming stripped 0 bases from V and 2 bases from J, with 8 bases between. Germline loops: CDR1 LNHNV, CDR2 YYDKDF (reference sequence). The CDR3 bases are TGTGCCACCAGCAGAGACAGAGAGACCTACGAGCAGTACTTC. Translated, it gives CATSRDRETYEQYF.

This chain links TRBV10-3 with TRBJ1-1, with unresolved D. CDR1 and CDR2 (germline): ENHRY, SYGVKD. The CDR3 runs to 15 residues. The V and J ends lost 1 base and 2 bases respectively, with 11 bases between them. The CDR3 DNA sequence: TGTGCCATCAGTGAGTACGGGCAGCCAAACACTGAAGCTTTCTTT. Translated, it gives CAISEYGQPNTEAFF.

The gene calls are TRBV27 and TRBJ2-4; TRBD1 aligns across 10 bases. V dropped 1 base and J dropped 9; count of bases not matched to a gene: 6. CDR3 length: 15 residues. Germline V gene sequence: CDR1 MNHEY, CDR2 SMNVEV (reference sequence). CDR3 amino acids: CASSLWGTGERIQYF. In DNA form, the CDR3 reads TGTGCCAGCAGTTTATGGGGGACAGGGGAGCGCATTCAGTACTTC.

This sequence joins TRBV9 and TRBJ1-2; possibly TRBD1 for D (5 bases). Germline V CDR1 and CDR2: SGDLS, YYNGEE. The ends were cut back, 4 bases at V and 2 bases at J, with 15 bases in the middle. This CDR3 is built from 15 residues. The CDR3 loop is CASSKGDVPNYGYTF. For the CDR3, the DNA is TGTGCCAGCAGCAAAGGGGACGTACCGAACTATGGCTACACCTTC.

This clonotype was recorded a few times. V and J are TRBV6-1 and TRBJ1-3, with D possibly being TRBD1 (5 bases). The CDR3 runs 13 residues. V lost 6 bases and J 0 bases, leaving 6 bases between the germline ends. Germline V gives CDR1 MNHNS, CDR2 SASEGT. The CDR3 nucleotides read TGTGCCAGCAGGGACATCTCTGGAAACACCATATATTTT. It specifies CASRDISGNTIYF.

V is TRBV7-9 and J is TRBJ2-1; no definite D call. V dropped 1 base and J dropped 8 bases, with 15 bases sitting between them. Germline V gene data show CDR1 as SEHNR and CDR2 as FQNEAQ (reference sequence). The CDR3 extends over 15 amino acids. The CDR3 bases are TGTGCCAGCAGCTTAGTTCGGCTGACGGGCTATGAGCAGTTCTTC. Residues: CASSLVRLTGYEQFF.

This clonotype was detected a few times. V usage is TRBV7-7 and J usage is TRBJ2-3; a possible D gene is TRBD2 (6 bases). This CDR3 is 16 amino acids long. Trimming cost V 3 bases and J 7 bases, with 20 bases left between them. CDR1 SSHAT and CDR2 FNYEAQ come from the germline V gene (reference sequence). This CDR3 is CASSLSSSATAHTQYF. The DNA for the CDR3 is TGTGCCAGCAGCTTGTCGTCTAGCGCGACGGCCCATACGCAGTATTTT.